This TCR beta chain was recovered during a study of blood T cells in healthy people across ages. The second PCR ran about 6 to 12 cycles with a sample-barcoded 5' primer and J-beta primers. TCRdb independently ran MiXCR on the 5' RACE reads; one entry per CDR3 protein. The sample holds more than 900,000 distinct CDR3 sequences, approximately 25% seen once. V dropped 2 bases and J dropped 6 bases, with 8 bases sitting between them. CDR1 and CDR2 from the germline V gene are SGHRS and YFSETQ. The length of the CDR3 is 13 residues. These records were also assigned to another study, of T cells of mothers and their children. That report adds: The second PCR used the M1S primer, and this primer added sample barcodes and 2-4 random nucleotides. Mothers and children who were related shared slightly more overlap than unrelated pairs, but not significantly more.

Sequenced material: blood. This chain uses TRBV5-1 with TRBJ2-2, with D unresolved. This sequence was found in a girl aged 2 to 10 in good health. DNA for the CDR3: TGCGCCAGCAGCTTCTCCGGACCCGGGGAGCTGTTTTTT. It codes for CASSFSGPGELFF.